Below are 27 T cell receptor beta chains sequenced from a single sample in a study of Graves' ophthalmopathy and Graves' hyperthyroidism. Transcripts of RNA were the source for amplifying TCR beta CDR3 regions. First-round RT-PCR with HTBI primers preceded a second-round multiplex PCR. TCRdb fed the multiplex PCR reads into MiXCR, producing one record per CDR3 protein. The sample carries about 700,000 distinct CDR3 sequences, 35% to 50% recorded once. The sample was peripheral blood. These receptor sequences come from an adult man with Graves' ophthalmopathy.

This clonotype was counted a few times. The chain uses TRBV25-1 and TRBJ2-7, with 8 bases lining up with TRBD2. V was clipped by 2 bases and J by 8 bases; unmatched bases: 8. There are 14 residues in the CDR3. Germline lookup yields CDR1 MGHDK and CDR2 SYGVNS. CDR3 DNA: TGTGCCAGCAGTGAAATCGGGGGGGTCTGGAAGCAGTACTTC. Translation gives CASSEIGGVWKQYF.

The rearrangement joins TRBV10-3 to TRBJ1-2; no definite D call. The CDR3 totals 13 residues. V was pared by 10 bases and J by 2 bases, with 14 bases between. CDR1 is ENHRY and CDR2 is SYGVKD in the germline V gene. The CDR3 region is CASSQLKNYGYTF. The DNA of the CDR3 is TGTGCCAGCAGCCAACTTAAGAACTATGGCTACACCTTC.

The V and J genes are TRBV20-1 and TRBJ2-7, with TRBD1 matching over 11 bases. CDR1 DFQATT and CDR2 SNEGSKA come from the germline V gene (reference sequence). V lost 6 bases to trimming and J lost 3 bases; unmatched junction nucleotides: 10. The CDR3 consists of 15 residues. The CDR3 spells CSASAPGQGGYEQYF. The DNA of the CDR3 is TGCAGTGCATCAGCTCCGGGACAGGGGGGCTACGAGCAGTACTTC.

As for this clonotype: This may be a read error: a much more frequent sequence differs by one nucleotide. The chain combines TRBV5-1 with TRBJ1-1; no clear D. V shed 1 base and J shed 2 bases, with 9 bases lying between them. CDR3 length equals 14 residues. The germline V gene has CDR1 SGHRS and CDR2 YFSETQ. CDR3 sequence (DNA): TGCGCCAGCAGCTTGACGACACCCAACACTGAAGCTTTCTTT. Amino acids: CASSLTTPNTEAFF.

This clonotype has a single count. The rearrangement uses TRBV10-1 and TRBJ2-7; D might be TRBD1 (5 bases). The germline CDR1 and CDR2 sequences are WNHNN and SYGVQD (reference sequence). V lost 6 bases, J lost 1 base, and 16 bases lay in between. This CDR3 is 15 amino acids long. The CDR3: CASSQDVGRSYEQYF. The CDR3 DNA follows: TGCGCCAGCAGCCAAGACGTGGGGCGGTCCTACGAGCAGTACTTC.

The genes are TRBV20-1 and TRBJ1-5, with D unresolved. The CDR3 has 15 residues. With 6 bases removed from V and 0 bases from J, the gap between germline ends came to 15 bases. The germline V gene encodes CDR1 DFQATT and CDR2 SNEGSKA (reference sequence). The CDR3 DNA reads as TGCAGTGCCCGCCGGGCAGCCATTAGCAATCAGCCCCAGCATTTT. Translated, it gives CSARRAAISNQPQHF.

This chain links TRBV29-1 with TRBJ1-5, with a tentative D call TRBD1 (5 bases). V dropped 3 bases and J dropped 11 bases, with 26 bases sitting between them. The CDR3 contains 16 residues. Per the germline V gene, CDR1 is SQVTM and CDR2 is ANQGSEA. The CDR3 here is CSVDGTSGRSVETQHF. CDR3 DNA sequence: TGCAGCGTTGACGGGACTAGCGGGAGGTCGGTGGAGACCCAGCATTTT. The full variable domain, its missing parts supplied by reference TRBV29-1 and TRBJ1-5, is SAVISQKPSRDICQRGTSLTIQCQVDSQVTMMFWYRQQPGQSLTLIATANQGSEATYESGFVIDKFPISRPNLTFSTLTVSNMSPEDSSIYLCSVDGTSGRSVETQHFGDGTRLSIL.

The V gene is TRBV7-2, the J gene TRBJ2-7, with TRBD2 identical over 11 bases. With the DNA end fitting TRBJ2-1 better, the J assignment may be wrong. CDR3 size: 16 residues. CDR1 and CDR2 (germline): SGHTA, FQGNSA. Here the CDR3 DNA reads TGTGCCAGCAGCTTAGATCTCACTAGCGGGAGACGTGAGCAGTTCTTC. Translating it yields CASSLDLTSGRREQFF.

In this sample, this clonotype turned up a few times. The chain combines TRBV7-2 with TRBJ2-2, with TRBD2 matching over 7 bases. This CDR3 spans 15 amino acids. Per the germline V gene, CDR1 is SGHTA and CDR2 is FQGNSA. Unmatched junction bases numbered 11, after V lost 6 bases and J lost 7 bases. The CDR3 protein is CASSQKAGSSGELFF. Here the CDR3 DNA reads TGTGCCAGCAGTCAAAAAGCGGGATCGAGCGGGGAGCTGTTTTTT.

The chain combines TRBV20-1 with TRBJ1-3, with D possibly being TRBD1 (5 bases). From germline, CDR1 is DFQATT and CDR2 SNEGSKA (reference sequence). Trimming pared 6 bases from V and 9 bases from J, leaving 18 bases between. The CDR3 runs 13 residues. The CDR3 sequence is CSARGAFRSTIYF. CDR3 nucleotides: TGCAGTGCGCGCGGGGCATTTAGAAGCACCATATATTTT.

The chain links TRBV14 to TRBJ2-1; D remains ambiguous. The V gene's germline CDR1 is SGHDN and CDR2 FVKESK. V lost 5 bases and J 4 bases, leaving 6 bases between the germline ends. The CDR3 consists of 12 residues. The CDR3 loop is CASSELYNEQFF. CDR3 DNA: TGTGCCAGCAGCGAACTTTACAATGAGCAGTTCTTC. Full variable domain (missing parts from reference TRBV14 and TRBJ2-1): EAGVTQFPSHSVIEKGQTVTLRCDPISGHDNLYWYRRVMGKEIKFLLHFVKESKQDESGMPNNRFLAERTGGTYSTLKVQPAELEDSGVYFCASSELYNEQFFGPGTRLTVL.

This chain links TRBV6-5 with TRBJ2-5; 8 bases fit TRBD2. V lost 5 bases to trimming and J lost 5 bases; unmatched junction nucleotides: 10. The CDR3 contains 15 residues. CDR1 is MNHEY, CDR2 SVGAGI, per germline. Here the CDR3 reads CASSRRTSPGETQYF. In nucleotides, the CDR3 is TGTGCCAGCAGTCGGCGGACTAGCCCCGGGGAGACCCAGTACTTC.

The V call is TRBV6-1, the J call TRBJ2-5; possibly TRBD2 for D (6 bases). V was trimmed by 5 bases and J by 4 bases, leaving 17 bases between them. The CDR3 totals 15 residues. Germline V lookup: CDR1 MNHNS, CDR2 SASEGT. CDR3 in amino acids: CASSPVRLGGETQYF. CDR3 sequence (DNA): TGTGCCAGCAGTCCAGTTAGACTAGGAGGAGAGACCCAGTACTTC.

On this clonotype: The final CDR3 position lacks the conserved phenylalanine or tryptophan, pointing to a likely read error. The gene calls are TRBV5-1 and TRBJ1-5; the match to TRBD1 covers 7 bases. Losses at the gene ends were 0 bases for V and 3 bases for J; bases not matched to a gene: 9. There are 17 residues in the CDR3. Germline CDR1 reads SGHRS; CDR2 reads YFSETQ. Here the CDR3 DNA reads TGCGCCAGCAGCTTGGCTCCCACAACAGGGGTCAATCAGCCCCAGCATCTT. This encodes CASSLAPTTGVNQPQHL.

This clonotype was seen repeatedly, ten times or more. This chain uses TRBV12-3 or TRBV12-4 with TRBJ2-5; TRBD1 agrees at 8 bases. The CDR3 spans 13 residues. After removal of 6 bases from V and 4 bases from J, the junction contained 4 bases not matched to a gene. The CDR3 loop is CASRQDRGETQYF. For the CDR3, the DNA is TGTGCCAGCAGACAAGACAGGGGAGAGACCCAGTACTTC.

This chain connects TRBV12-3 or TRBV12-4 to TRBJ1-2; 7 positions match TRBD1. The CDR3 sequence is 12 residues long. The CDR3: CASGDRVYGYTF. Written as DNA, the CDR3 is TGTGCTAGTGGTGACAGGGTTTATGGCTACACCTTC.

This clonotype was found many times. The J gene is TRBJ2-6, the V gene TRBV7-3; D remains ambiguous. V lost 0 bases and J 8 bases, leaving 8 bases between the germline ends. The CDR3 contains 14 residues. Germline CDR1 SGHTA, CDR2 FQGTGA. The CDR3 is CASSLTGPSNVLTF. The CDR3 DNA sequence: TGTGCCAGCAGCTTAACCGGCCCCTCCAACGTCCTGACTTTC.

Comments on this clonotype: One end of the junction is discordant with germline, which a read error may explain. Here the CDR3 DNA reads TGCGCCAGCAGAGACACTACTGATGGGACCCAGCACTTC. It is translated as CASRDTTDGTQHF. The chain is built from TRBV5-1 and TRBJ2-5; D possibly uses TRBD1 or TRBD2 (5 bases each). The germline gives CDR1 SGHRS, CDR2 YFSETQ. The CDR3 is 13 amino acids. Variable domain in full (rest from reference TRBV5-1 and TRBJ2-5): KAGVTQTPRYLIKTRGQQVTLSCSPISGHRSVSWYQQTPGQGLQFLFEYFSETQRNKGNFPGRFSGRQFSNSRSEMNVSTLELGDSALYLCASRDTTDGTQHFGPGTRLLVL.

For this clonotype: This may be a read error: a much more frequent sequence differs by one nucleotide. The chain uses TRBV19 and TRBJ2-6; tentative D call: TRBD2 (6 bases). Per the germline V gene, CDR1 is LNHDA and CDR2 is SQIVND (reference sequence). This CDR3 is built from 15 residues. The CDR3 region has the DNA TGTGCCAGTGGTATGGGGGGCTCTGGGGCCAACGTCCTGACTTTC. Its protein is CASGMGGSGANVLTF. Together with reference TRBV19 and TRBJ2-6, the CDR3 gives the full variable domain: DGGITQSPKYLFRKEGQNVTLSCEQNLNHDAMYWYRQDPGQGLRLIYYSQIVNDFQKGDIAEGYSVSREKKESFPLTVTSAQKNPTAFYLCASGMGGSGANVLTFGAGSRLTVL.

The CDR3 DNA reads TGCAGCCAATCCCGAAGGGCCAGCTATGGCTACACCTTC. This codes for CSQSRRASYGYTF. The chain carries TRBV29-1 and TRBJ1-2; D is undetermined. Germline V gives CDR1 SQVTM, CDR2 ANQGSEA. Trimming removed 8 bases from V and 4 bases from J, with 17 bases in between. CDR3 size: 13 residues.

This CDR3 reads CSVEGGRRETQYF. For the CDR3, the DNA is TGCAGCGTTGAAGGGGGACGACGAGAGACCCAGTACTTC. The chain is built from TRBV29-1 and TRBJ2-5, with D perhaps given as TRBD1 or TRBD2 (5 bases each). Germline V gene data show CDR1 as SQVTM and CDR2 as ANQGSEA. V was trimmed by 1 base and J by 4 bases, leaving 10 bases between them. CDR3 size: 13 residues.

This clonotype was seen ten or more times. The chain joins TRBV7-8 to TRBJ1-1; D gene unclear. This CDR3 is 16 amino acids long. Germline lookup yields CDR1 SGHVS and CDR2 FQNEAQ. Between the trimmed V and J ends, which lost 1 base and 0 bases, there was a span of 12 bases. In nucleotides, the CDR3 is TGTGCCAGCAGCTTAGGTGGGCTCTATATGAACACTGAAGCTTTCTTT. Amino acid sequence: CASSLGGLYMNTEAFF.

This clonotype was observed a few times. The rearrangement uses TRBV19 and TRBJ1-2; weak D call: TRBD1 (5 bases). CDR1 is LNHDA and CDR2 is SQIVND in the germline V gene (reference sequence). This CDR3 has 16 residues. Trimming pared 6 bases from V and 4 bases from J, leaving 21 bases between. The CDR3 DNA reads as TGTGCCAGTAGAGCTAGTGGCAGGGACCGAGGCTATGGCTACACCTTC. Amino acids: CASRASGRDRGYGYTF. Full variable domain (outside the CDR3, taken from reference TRBV19 and TRBJ1-2): DGGITQSPKYLFRKEGQNVTLSCEQNLNHDAMYWYRQDPGQGLRLIYYSQIVNDFQKGDIAEGYSVSREKKESFPLTVTSAQKNPTAFYLCASRASGRDRGYGYTFGSGTRLTVV.

This clonotype was detected ten times or more. This chain joins TRBV15 and TRBJ2-7; 7 positions agree with TRBD2. V lost 4 bases and J lost 1; bases outside the gene matches: 1. This CDR3 has 13 residues. Germline V gene data show CDR1 as LNHNV and CDR2 as YYDKDF (reference sequence). The DNA for the CDR3 is TGTGCCACCAGCAAGGGAGGGTCCTACGAGCAGTACTTC. Translating gives CATSKGGSYEQYF. The complete variable domain, with remaining parts taken from reference TRBV15 and TRBJ2-7, reads DAMVIQNPRYQVTQFGKPVTLSCSQTLNHNVMYWYQQKSSQAPKLLFHYYDKDFNNEADTPDNFQSRRPNTSFCFLDIRSPGLGDTAMYLCATSKGGSYEQYFGPGTRLTVT.

A note on this clonotype: A much bigger clone sits one base away, suggesting this may be a read error. V and J are TRBV20-1 and TRBJ2-7; possible D gene TRBD1, 6 bases. The J call may be in error: the DNA end matches TRBJ2-5 better. The germline V gene encodes CDR1 DFQATT and CDR2 SNEGSKA (reference sequence). This CDR3 contains 13 residues. CDR3 coding DNA: TGCAGTGCTACGCCAGGGGTAGGAGAGACCCAGTACTTC. Protein: CSATPGVGETQYF.

The sample holds a few counts of this clonotype. The chain has TRBV6-5 and TRBJ2-2; 9 nucleotides match TRBD1. V was pared by 4 bases and J by 6 bases, with 15 bases of the junction left unmatched. The CDR3 runs 18 residues. The germline V gene encodes CDR1 MNHEY and CDR2 SVGAGI. CDR3 protein: CASSWSLAGQGDPGELFF. The CDR3 nucleotides are TGTGCCAGCAGTTGGTCCTTGGCGGGACAGGGCGATCCCGGGGAGCTGTTTTTT.

In its sample, this clonotype was seen many times. The CDR3 is CSAWDSPEAFF. In DNA form, the CDR3 reads TGCAGTGCTTGGGACAGCCCTGAAGCTTTCTTT. This chain joins TRBV20-1 and TRBJ1-1; 7 bases are a match to TRBD1. The V and J ends lost 5 bases and 6 bases, in that order; junction bases with no gene match: 3. The V gene's germline CDR1 is DFQATT and CDR2 SNEGSKA (reference sequence). This CDR3 is built from 11 residues.